Listed below are T cell receptor beta chains from one sample, sequenced in a study of blood T cell repertoires in COVID-19. Clones were read by immunoSEQ multiplex PCR, and TCRdb kept only the in-frame ones, dropping some. The table has about 80,000 clones, roughly four fifths seen once; the top ten hold 20% to 25%. Specimen: peripheral blood. All receptors derive from a human donor in a cohort sampled during active COVID-19. The CDR3 runs from the conserved cysteine through the conserved F or W. A D gene is named only where the DNA matches it firmly. Size is omitted from some rows. Given values are once, few, many or a class for expanded clones.

CAITSQGQVRDTQYF | TGTGCCATCACGAGTCAGGGACAAGTGAGGGATACGCAGTATTTT | TRBJ2-3 | . | . | TRBV21-1
CASRGQGTSYGYTF | TGTGCCAGTAGAGGGCAGGGGACATCCTATGGCTACACCTTC | TRBJ1-2 | . | . | TRBV19
CASSRDSKETQYF | TGTGCCAGCAGCAGGGATTCTAAAGAGACCCAGTACTTC | TRBJ2-5 | . | . | TRBV7-9
CASSLAQGLQSTGELFF | TGCGCCAGCAGCTTGGCCCAGGGGCTTCAGAGCACCGGGGAGCTGTTTTTT | TRBJ2-2 | . | . | TRBV5-1
CASSPPGQIFFHDEQYF | TGTGCCAGCTCACCACCGGGACAGATTTTTTTTCACGACGAGCAGTACTTC | TRBJ2-7 | TRBD1 | . | TRBV18
CASSLGQGKNIQYF | TGTGCCAGCAGCCTCGGGCAGGGGAAAAACATTCAGTACTTC | TRBJ2-4 | . | . | TRBV3-1/TRBV3-2
CASSLGTGARSYGYTF | TGTGCCAGCAGTTTAGGGACAGGGGCGCGGTCCTATGGCTACACCTTC | TRBJ1-2 | TRBD1 | few | TRBV28
CASSSHYEQYF | TGTGCCAGCAGCTCCCACTACGAGCAGTACTTC | TRBJ2-7 | . | . | TRBV5-4
CASSQDKAGGVFSSYEQYF | TGTGCCAGCAGCCAAGATAAAGCGGGCGGAGTCTTTAGCTCCTACGAGCAGTACTTC | TRBJ2-7 | . | once | TRBV4-2
CASSPGLAGRQETQYF | TGTGCCAGCAGCCCTGGACTAGCGGGTCGTCAAGAGACCCAGTACTTC | TRBJ2-5 | TRBD2 | . | TRBV5-5
CASQDRVVEKLFF | TGTGCCAGCCAGGACAGGGTAGTGGAAAAACTGTTTTTT | TRBJ1-4 | TRBD1 | . | TRBV6-5
CASSEYEGTEAFF | TGTGCCAGCAGTGAATATGAGGGCACTGAAGCTTTCTTT | TRBJ1-1 | . | . | TRBV6-4
CASSQGGNTGELFF | TGTGCCAGCAGCCAGGGGGGGAACACCGGGGAGCTGTTTTTT | TRBJ2-2 | . | . | TRBV7-9
CASSERTSGGHYEQYF | TGTGCCAGCAGTGAAAGGACTAGCGGGGGGCACTACGAGCAGTACTTC | TRBJ2-7 | TRBD2 | . | TRBV6-1
CASGIDSSSGANVLTF | TGTGCCAGCGGCATAGACAGCTCCTCTGGGGCCAACGTCCTGACTTTC | TRBJ2-6 | . | once | TRBV4-2
CATSTAGAGNQPQHF | TGTGCCACCAGTACGGCAGGGGCCGGCAATCAGCCCCAGCATTTT | TRBJ1-5 | . | . | TRBV24-1
CSARRTDNTEAFF | TGCAGCGCAAGGAGGACAGACAACACTGAAGCTTTCTTT | TRBJ1-1 | . | once | TRBV29-1
CASSFFGTGGAYEQYF | TGTGCCAGCAGCTTTTTTGGGACAGGGGGCGCTTACGAGCAGTACTTC | TRBJ2-7 | TRBD1 | . | TRBV5-4